The 16 T cell receptor beta chains below all came from one sample that was sequenced in a study of Ad26.COV2.S vaccination and SARS-CoV-2 variants (dated by TCRdb to 2020 to 2022). The library was made by the immunoSEQ multiplex PCR assay. This immuneACCESS table, as held by TCRdb, lists in-frame sequences with V and J called but not all clones. Of the missing ones, under half trace to an unresolved V gene in checked studies; the others have no known cause. Across this sample there are hundreds of thousands of clones, with about 92% seen only once. The top ten clones comprise 3.9% of the sample. The time point label, read with the paper, signifies: individuals recovered from natural SARS-CoV-2 infection. Sequenced here: peripheral blood, sampled after recovery from COVID-19. These receptors originate from a human donor who had recovered from COVID-19.

V is TRBV10-3 and J is TRBJ1-2; 11 bases are a match to TRBD1. Trimming removed 7 bases from V and 6 bases from J; junction bases left unmatched: 7. This CDR3 spans 14 amino acids. Germline V gives CDR1 ENHRY, CDR2 SYGVKD. CDR3 region: CAITLGQGAHGYTF. The CDR3 DNA reads as TGTGCCATCACCCTAGGACAGGGGGCCCATGGCTACACCTTC.

This clone was detected only a few times. Other nucleotide sequences in the sample specify the same CDR3. This chain uses TRBV5-1 with TRBJ1-1; no reliable D call. The CDR3 is 12 amino acids. The ends were cut back, 2 bases at V and 1 base at J, with 3 bases in the middle. Germline-derived CDR1 and CDR2 are SGHRS and YFSETQ. The CDR3 DNA reads as TGCGCCAGCAGCTTAAAGAACACTGAAGCTTTCTTT. Protein sequence: CASSLKNTEAFF.

This chain uses TRBV27 with TRBJ1-2; a possible D gene is TRBD1 (5 bases). The CDR3 contains 16 residues. The ends were cut back, 3 bases at V and 4 bases at J, with 18 bases in the middle. Germline-derived CDR1 and CDR2 are MNHEY and SMNVEV (reference sequence). The CDR3 DNA follows: TGTGCCAGCAGTTTGAACGTGGGGCACACTACCTATGGCTACACCTTC. Its protein product is CASSLNVGHTTYGYTF.

V and J are TRBV5-1 and TRBJ2-4; possible D gene TRBD2, 6 bases. The CDR3 runs to 14 residues. V lost 6 bases and J lost 0, with 10 bases in between. Germline values: CDR1 SGHRS, CDR2 YFSETQ. DNA for the CDR3: TGCGCCAGCACGGGAGAACTAGCCAAAAACATTCAGTACTTC. Its translation is CASTGELAKNIQYF.

This chain uses TRBV15 with TRBJ2-1; D not certain. The CDR3 runs to 16 residues. V shed 5 bases and J shed 0 bases, with 14 bases lying between them. In germline, CDR1 is LNHNV, CDR2 YYDKDF (reference sequence). CDR3 loop: CATSPSPPSSYNEQFF. The DNA for the CDR3 is TGTGCCACCAGCCCCAGCCCCCCGAGCTCCTACAATGAGCAGTTCTTC.

This clone was seen a handful of times. V and J are TRBV12-3 or TRBV12-4 and TRBJ1-5; D is possibly TRBD1 (6 bases). The CDR3 covers 13 residues. Trimming took 7 bases from V and 6 from J, leaving 13 bases between them. CDR3: CASTRTASQPQHF. The CDR3 region has the DNA TGTGCCAGCACCCGGACAGCCAGTCAGCCCCAGCATTTT.

The chain joins TRBV25-1 to TRBJ2-1, with a tentative D call TRBD2 (7 bases). The CDR3 is 17 residues long. Trimming took 1 base from V and 10 from J, leaving 23 bases between them. Germline assignment: CDR1 MGHDK and CDR2 SYGVNS. The CDR3 nucleotides are TGTGCCAGCAGTGAATTCGGAACGGGGGGTTCTACAGGGGAGCAGTTCTTC. Its protein is CASSEFGTGGSTGEQFF.

This clone was seen a single time. V usage is TRBV7-8 and J usage is TRBJ2-3, with no clear D. The CDR3 covers 14 residues. The V gene lost 5 bases and the J gene lost 1 base, with 10 bases spanning the gap. Germline CDR1 is SGHVS and CDR2 is FQNEAQ. DNA of the CDR3: TGTGCCAGCAGCCCTTGGGTGGGCACAGATACGCAGTATTTT. Translated, it gives CASSPWVGTDTQYF.

This chain links TRBV5-4 with TRBJ1-1, with 10 bases aligning to TRBD1. This CDR3 comprises 17 residues. The trim removed 4 bases at V and 4 bases at J, leaving 13 bases unmatched. Germline V gives CDR1 SGHNT, CDR2 YYREEE (reference sequence). CDR3 nucleotides: TGTGCCAGCAGCCCGAGAGGACAGGGGGGGTTGTCCACTGAAGCTTTCTTT. Its translation: CASSPRGQGGLSTEAFF.

This sequence joins TRBV10-3 and TRBJ1-3; D is unresolved. CDR3 size: 14 residues. The ends were cut back, 3 bases at V and 0 bases at J, with 6 bases in the middle. Germline V gene lookup returns CDR1 ENHRY and CDR2 SYGVKD. The CDR3 region is CAISESSSGNTIYF. The CDR3 DNA reads TGTGCCATCAGTGAAAGCAGCTCTGGAAACACCATATATTTT.

This chain links TRBV10-3 with TRBJ2-1; 11 bases map to TRBD2. The CDR3 has 20 residues. V lost 0 bases and J lost 2; bases outside the gene matches: 12. Per germline, CDR1 ENHRY and CDR2 SYGVKD. CDR3 sequence: CAISESLIAGGEGPYNEQFF. CDR3 coding DNA: TGTGCCATCAGTGAGTCTTTAATAGCGGGGGGGGAGGGCCCCTACAATGAGCAGTTCTTC.

In this sample, this clone turned up a few times. The rearrangement joins TRBV5-1 to TRBJ1-5; D possibly corresponds to TRBD1 (5 bases). The CDR3 runs to 15 residues. CDR1 is SGHRS and CDR2 is YFSETQ in the germline V gene. V was clipped by 0 bases and J by 5 bases, with 12 bases between them. The CDR3 coding sequence is TGCGCCAGCAGCTTGGGGGTAGGGGTGGATCAGCCCCAGCATTTT. This translates into CASSLGVGVDQPQHF.

The J gene is TRBJ1-2, the V gene TRBV10-2, with TRBD1 matching 9 bases. Germline V CDR1 and CDR2: WSHSY, SAAADI. The CDR3 sequence is 16 residues long. Trimming cost V 4 bases and J 6 bases; bases outside gene matches: 12. CDR3 coding DNA: TGCGCCAGCAGTGTAGGGACAGGGCTCCTTTTCGATGGCTACACCTTC. Residues: CASSVGTGLLFDGYTF.

V and J are TRBV7-8 and TRBJ2-5, with D tentatively TRBD1 (5 bases). V was cut by 5 bases and J by 2 bases, with 12 bases left in between. The germline V gene encodes CDR1 SGHVS and CDR2 FQNEAQ. This CDR3 contains 14 residues. CDR3 nucleotide sequence: TGTGCCAGCAGCACAGCCAGGGTTCAAGAGACCCAGTACTTC. Its protein is CASSTARVQETQYF.

This chain's CDR3 is CAISRDSLGYGYTF. CDR3 DNA: TGTGCCATCAGTCGGGACAGCCTTGGATATGGCTACACCTTC. V usage is TRBV10-3 and J usage is TRBJ1-2; 7 bases match TRBD1. CDR3 length equals 14 residues. V shed 5 bases, J shed 5 bases, and the junction held 8 bases outside the gene matches. Germline-derived CDR1 and CDR2 are ENHRY and SYGVKD.

The chain joins TRBV6-6 to TRBJ2-3; D might be TRBD2 (6 bases). CDR3 length: 16 residues. From germline, CDR1 is MNHNY and CDR2 SVGAGI (reference sequence). V was clipped by 0 bases and J by 1 base, with 11 bases between them. The CDR3, as DNA: TGTGCCAGCAGTTACTCGGGGCGGGGCCGCACAGATACGCAGTATTTT. This sequence encodes CASSYSGRGRTDTQYF.